Listed below are T cell receptor beta chains from one sample, sequenced in a study of blood T cell repertoires in COVID-19. Measured with immunoSEQ multiplex PCR; TCRdb has only the in-frame clones, and not every one. This table holds some 70,000 clones, approximately 88% found once. Sequencing was done on a sample of peripheral blood. The receptors stem from a human donor in a cohort sampled during active COVID-19. CDR3s include the opening cysteine and the closing phenylalanine or tryptophan. A D gene is named only where the DNA matches it firmly. Expanded clones get a size class; other rows say once, few or many, or leave the size out.

size	D	J	V	DNA	CDR3
-	-	TRBJ1-1	TRBV15	TGTGCCACCAGCAGAGAAACAGGGATGAACACTGAAGCTTTCTTT	CATSRETGMNTEAFF
-	-	TRBJ2-7	TRBV2	TGTGCCAGCAGTGAACAGGGGACCTACGAGCAGTACTTC	CASSEQGTYEQYF
-	-	TRBJ1-6	TRBV3-1/TRBV3-2	TGTGCCAGCAGCCAAGACACAAACATGCAGCCCCTCCACTTT	CASSQDTNMQPLHF
once	TRBD2	TRBJ2-1	TRBV3-1/TRBV3-2	TGTGCCAGCAGCCCCTATAGGACTAGCTCCTACAATGAGCAGTTCTTC	CASSPYRTSSYNEQFF
-	TRBD2	TRBJ2-1	TRBV7-6	TGTGCCAGCAACCCCGCGGGGCGTTCACCGGGACTAGCAGACTACAATGAGCAGTTCTTC	CASNPAGRSPGLADYNEQFF
-	-	TRBJ1-5	TRBV10-2	TGCGCCAGCAGTGAGTCCTCAGGGAGCAATCAGCCCCAGCATTTT	CASSESSGSNQPQHF
once	TRBD1	TRBJ1-6	TRBV11-2	TGTGCCAGCAGCTTTGACAGGGTGGCCTCACCCCTCCACTTT	CASSFDRVASPLHF
-	TRBD1	TRBJ2-2	TRBV10-3	TGTGCCATCAGTGAGTCACGGGACAGGGGGAACACCGGGGAGCTGTTTTTT	CAISESRDRGNTGELFF
-	-	TRBJ2-1	TRBV30	TGTGCCTGGAGTGTACTCACAGACCAGCAGTTCTTC	CAWSVLTDQQFF
-	TRBD1	TRBJ1-1	TRBV5-1	TGCGCCAGCAGCTCACAGGGGAAGATGAACACTGAAGCTTTCTTT	CASSSQGKMNTEAFF
few	-	TRBJ1-3	TRBV25-1	TGTGCCAGCAGTGAATTCGCAGGGTTAGGAAACACCATATATTTT	CASSEFAGLGNTIYF
-	TRBD2	TRBJ2-2	TRBV14	TGTGCCAGCAGCCTCGAGTTCGGGAGGGCCCGTGTCGGGGAGCTGTTTTTT	CASSLEFGRARVGELFF
few	TRBD2	TRBJ2-1	TRBV5-4	TGTGCCAGCAGCTTGAGCGGGAGGGTCTACCAGTTCTTC	CASSLSGRVYQFF
-	TRBD2	TRBJ2-7	TRBV9	TGTGCCAGCAGCGTGGGCGGGAGTCGGTACGAGCAGTACTTC	CASSVGGSRYEQYF
once	-	TRBJ1-1	TRBV6-2/TRBV6-3	TGTGCCAGCAGTTACAACTGGGCAGGGTCCGAAGCTTTCTTT	CASSYNWAGSEAFF
-	-	TRBJ1-1	TRBV13	TGTGCCAGCAGCGAAGAGGCGAACACTGAAGCTTTCTTT	CASSEEANTEAFF
-	TRBD1	TRBJ2-7	TRBV27	TGTGCCAGCAGTTTCAGACAGGGGTCCATCGGAAACTACGAGCAGTACTTC	CASSFRQGSIGNYEQYF
-	TRBD1	TRBJ2-7	TRBV4-3	TGCGCCAGCAGCCAAGACCTTACCGGGACAGGGGGCGCCTACGAGCAGTACTTC	CASSQDLTGTGGAYEQYF
-	TRBD1	TRBJ2-7	TRBV30	TGTGCCTGGCGGGACAGGGGGGTAAGGGAGCAGTACTTC	CAWRDRGVREQYF
-	TRBD1	TRBJ2-1	TRBV18	TGTGCCAGCTCACCACCGACAGGGGGGTCCTACAATGAGCAGTTCTTC	CASSPPTGGSYNEQFF
-	-	TRBJ1-2	TRBV30	TGTGCCCTCCAGGCCCATTGGGATGGCTACACCTTC	CALQAHWDGYTF
-	-	TRBJ1-2	TRBV19	TGTGCCACCGCCATAACGAGGAGGGGCTTCCTTCCTGGCTACACCTTC	CATAITRRGFLPGYTF
-	-	TRBJ1-2	TRBV11-2	TGTGCCAGCAGCTCGGACAGAAACTATGGCTACACCTTC	CASSSDRNYGYTF
-	-	TRBJ1-4	TRBV4-3	TGCGCCAGCAGCTACTCCCTAGGCAGAGGTGAAAAACTGTTTTTT	CASSYSLGRGEKLFF
-	-	TRBJ2-1	TRBV29-1	TGCAGCGGGGGGCTGGAGGGGATGCAGGGTCGTCGCAATGAGCAGTTCTTC	CSGGLEGMQGRRNEQFF
-	-	TRBJ1-6	TRBV4-1	TGCGCCAGCAGCCCCCTCGGGGATAATTCACCCCTCCACTTT	CASSPLGDNSPLHF
-	-	TRBJ1-1	TRBV7-2	TGTGCCAGCAGCCAAGACAGGTCTGAAGCTTTCTTT	CASSQDRSEAFF
-	TRBD1	TRBJ2-5	TRBV9	TGTGCCAGCAGCGGGTCCCAGGGGGAGATAGAGACCCAGTACTTC	CASSGSQGEIETQYF
-	-	TRBJ2-2	TRBV27	TGTGCCAGCAGTTTACAATTCGGGGATCTCACCGGGGAGCTGTTTTTT	CASSLQFGDLTGELFF
few	-	TRBJ1-2	TRBV27	TGTGCCAGCAGTACTCGGGGGGAAGATGGCTACACCTTC	CASSTRGEDGYTF
few	-	TRBJ1-1	TRBV5-5	TGTGCCAGCAGTTCCAGTCAATCCTTTAACACTGAAGCTTTCTTT	CASSSSQSFNTEAFF
-	-	TRBJ2-7	TRBV28	TGTGCCAGCAGTTTACGGGGGTACGAGCAGTACTTC	CASSLRGYEQYF
-	-	TRBJ1-5	TRBV10-3	TGTGCCATCAGTGGTGTGGGAGGACAGCCCCAGCATTTT	CAISGVGGQPQHF
few	TRBD1	TRBJ1-2	TRBV3-1/TRBV3-2	TGTGCCAGCAGCACGACAGGGGTTGGTTTCTCCTATGGCTACACCTTC	CASSTTGVGFSYGYTF
-	TRBD2	TRBJ2-3	TRBV5-1	TGCGCCAGCAGCTTGTCGGCTAGCGGGGGGTCTGGAACGCAGTATTTT	CASSLSASGGSGTQYF
-	-	TRBJ1-1	TRBV29-1	TGCAGCGTTGAGCTGAGGATGAACACTGAAGCTTTCTTT	CSVELRMNTEAFF
-	TRBD2	TRBJ2-1	TRBV30	TGTGCCTGGAGAGGGGCTAGCGGGGGGGCCCTTGAGCAGTTCTTC	CAWRGASGGALEQFF
-	TRBD1	TRBJ2-7	TRBV7-9	TGTGCCAGCACCACGGGACAGACTCACGAGCAGTACTTC	CASTTGQTHEQYF
-	-	TRBJ1-3	TRBV2	TGTGCCAGCCGGGAGTCTGGAAACACCATATATTTT	CASRESGNTIYF
-	-	TRBJ1-2	TRBV7-9	TGTGCCAGCAGGGGCGGACAGTATGGCTACACCTTC	CASRGGQYGYTF
-	-	TRBJ2-1	TRBV5-8	TGTGCCAGCAGCCGAACCGTATATTGGCCCAATGAGCAGTTCTTC	CASSRTVYWPNEQFF
-	-	TRBJ1-6	TRBV30	TGTGCCTTCCAGGTTGGGAATTCACCCCTCCACTTT	CAFQVGNSPLHF
-	TRBD1	TRBJ1-5	TRBV30	TGTGCCTGGGGGACAGGAGACCAGCCCCAGCATTTT	CAWGTGDQPQHF
-	-	TRBJ1-1	TRBV4-1	TGCGCCAGCAGCCAGATGGGGGGCACTGAAGCTTTCTTT	CASSQMGGTEAFF
once	-	TRBJ1-2	TRBV20-1	TGCAGTGCTAGCTCGGGGAGAGGCTACACCTTC	CSASSGRGYTF
-	-	TRBJ1-3	TRBV30	TGTGCCTGCTTGGGACTCAACTCTGGAAACACCATATATTTT	CACLGLNSGNTIYF
-	TRBD1	TRBJ1-1	TRBV10-3	TGTGCCATAACGGACAGGGGAATGAACACTGAAGCTTTCTTT	CAITDRGMNTEAFF
-	-	TRBJ2-5	TRBV19	TGTGCCAGTAGCGCGGGTTCCAGCGGGGAGACCCAGTACTTC	CASSAGSSGETQYF
-	-	TRBJ2-1	TRBV5-5	TGTGCCAGCAGCTTGGACGATTGGGAAGGGGGAGAAAATGAGCAGTTCTTC	CASSLDDWEGGENEQFF
-	-	TRBJ2-2	TRBV29-1	TGCAGCGTTTACTTCGGGGAGCTGTTTTTT	CSVYFGELFF
-	-	TRBJ2-2	TRBV6-5	TGTGCCAGCAGTTATCAGGGGTACACCGGGGAGCTGTTTTTT	CASSYQGYTGELFF
-	-	TRBJ1-6	TRBV28	TGTGCCAGCAGTCTACCACAGGGTGCCCTCCACTTT	CASSLPQGALHF
-	-	TRBJ2-6	TRBV13	TGTGCCAGCAGCCTTTCCACCTCACAGTCTGGGGCCAACGTCCTGACTTTC	CASSLSTSQSGANVLTF
-	-	TRBJ2-3	TRBV7-9	TGTGCCAGCAGTTTGTTATTCACAGATACGCAGTATTTT	CASSLLFTDTQYF
once	-	TRBJ2-7	TRBV30	TGTGCCTGGTCGGTGGGGAGCGGGTCGTACGAGCAGTACTTC	CAWSVGSGSYEQYF
-	-	TRBJ2-2	TRBV28	TGTGCCAGCAAGGAGTCTTGGGAGAGCACCGGGGAGCTGTTTTTT	CASKESWESTGELFF
-	-	TRBJ2-7	TRBV28	TGTGCCAGCAGTAGCCTACAGGGTACCTACGAGCAGTACTTC	CASSSLQGTYEQYF
-	-	TRBJ1-5	TRBV3-1/TRBV3-2	TGTGCCAGCAGCCCCGCGGGAGGGTTAGGCAATCAGCCCCAGCATTTT	CASSPAGGLGNQPQHF
-	-	TRBJ2-7	TRBV3-1/TRBV3-2	TGTGCCAGCAGCCAGGCTGGACAGATCTCCTCCTACGAGCAGTACTTC	CASSQAGQISSYEQYF
few	-	TRBJ1-2	TRBV14	TGTGCCAGCAGCCAAGTCGCGGCCTATGGCTACACCTTC	CASSQVAAYGYTF